These 18 T cell receptor beta chains originate from one sample sequenced in a study of blood T cell repertoires in COVID-19. Clones were sequenced by immunoSEQ multiplex PCR, and TCRdb holds only the in-frame ones, with some missing. The sample lists some 96,000 clones; 88% were seen once. Material: peripheral blood. Receptors were obtained from a human donor in a cohort sampled during active COVID-19.

The chain carries TRBV21-1 and TRBJ2-5; no check of the table's D call, TRBD2, against the DNA was made. TRBV21-1 is labeled a pseudogene. This CDR3 spans 17 amino acids. CDR3 sequence: CASSNVGLAGGGETQYF. The CDR3 coding sequence is TGTGCCAGCAGCAATGTGGGACTAGCGGGAGGCGGCGAGACCCAGTACTTC.

The V call is TRBV28, the J call TRBJ2-7; TRBD2 matches at 8 bases. The germline V gene encodes CDR1 MDHEN and CDR2 SYDVKM. J lost 5 bases, V lost 5 bases, and 17 bases had no gene match. The length of the CDR3 is 17 residues. The CDR3 sequence: CASSPDWGLEILNEQYF. CDR3 nucleotides: TGTGCCAGCAGTCCCGACTGGGGACTAGAGATCCTAAACGAGCAGTACTTC.

This clone was found a few times. This chain connects TRBV6-6 to TRBJ2-4; 9 nucleotides match TRBD2. Germline CDR1 and CDR2: MNHNY and SVGAGI (reference sequence). The CDR3 is 14 amino acids. Trimming at V came to 0 bases and at J to 6 bases, leaving 0 bases not matched to a gene. For the CDR3, the DNA is TGTGCCAGCAGTTACTCACTAGCGGGAAACATTCAGTACTTC. Its protein is CASSYSLAGNIQYF.

The rearrangement uses TRBV19 and TRBJ2-5; 8 bases are a match to TRBD2. The V segment lost 3 bases and the J segment 6 bases; nucleotides outside the gene matches: 9. This CDR3 spans 15 amino acids. Per germline, CDR1 LNHDA and CDR2 SQIVND (reference sequence). CDR3 region: CASSMGSGGAKTQYF. The CDR3 bases are TGTGCCAGTAGTATGGGGAGCGGGGGCGCGAAGACCCAGTACTTC.

This clone was recorded once. This chain links TRBV4-2 with TRBJ2-1; 8 nucleotides align to TRBD2. The length of the CDR3 is 15 residues. V was pared by 1 base and J by 6 bases, with 5 bases of the junction left unmatched. The germline gives CDR1 LGHNA, CDR2 YNFKEQ. CDR3 DNA sequence: TGTGCCAGCAGCCAAGTAAGCGGGAGCCCCAATGAGCAGTTCTTC. Translating it yields CASSQVSGSPNEQFF.

A remark on this clone: One junction end disagrees with the germline gene, perhaps due to a read error. V gene TRBV7-9 combines with J gene TRBJ1-2, with a possible D match to TRBD1 (5 bases). Germline CDR1 reads SEHNR; CDR2 reads FQNEAQ (reference sequence). The CDR3 loop spans 14 amino acids. CDR3 DNA: TGTGCCAGCAGCATAGTGGGGGGTGTGTACAGCGGAGCCTTC. Its translation is CASSIVGGVYSGAF.

V usage is TRBV5-5 and J usage is TRBJ1-6; D ambiguous. The CDR3 is 17 residues long. Trimming left V 0 bases short and J 4 bases short, with 14 bases between. The V gene's germline CDR1 is SGHKS and CDR2 YYEKEE (reference sequence). The CDR3 bases are TGTGCCAGCAGCTTGGAGATTGAACAGACGTATAATTCACCCCTCCACTTT. As protein: CASSLEIEQTYNSPLHF.

The rearrangement joins TRBV11-2 to TRBJ2-1; D ambiguous. Germline V lookup: CDR1 SGHAT, CDR2 FQNNGV. The CDR3 spans 10 residues. V shed 2 bases and J shed 12 bases, with 5 bases lying between them. The CDR3 here is CASSLLRQFF. The CDR3 nucleotides are TGTGCCAGCAGCTTACTTCGGCAGTTCTTC.

Regarding this clone: At one boundary the junction diverges from the germline segment, which might be a read error. This chain links TRBV7-7 with TRBJ2-7; TRBD2 matches at 13 bases. Germline V CDR1 and CDR2: SSHAT, FNYEAQ (reference sequence). This CDR3 spans 15 amino acids. CDR3 residues: CASSPLAGGPGEQYF. The CDR3 DNA follows: TGTGCTAGCAGCCCACTAGCGGGAGGGCCGGGGGAGCAGTACTTC. Supplemented by reference TRBV7-7 and TRBJ2-7, the full variable domain reads GAGVSQSPRYKVTKRGQDVTLRCDPISSHATLYWYQQALGQGPEFLTYFNYEAQPDKSGLPSDRFSAERPEGSISTLTIQRTEQRDSAMYRCASSPLAGGPGEQYFGPGTRLTVT.

The chain combines TRBV4-1 with TRBJ2-7; the D is unclear. Germline V gene lookup returns CDR1 MGHRA and CDR2 YSYEKL. The CDR3 length is 15 residues. Trimming shortened V by 4 bases and J by 3 bases, and 16 bases separated the two germline ends. The CDR3 DNA sequence: TGCGCCAGCAGCCTGTCCGCGACTCGCTTCTACGAGCAGTACTTC. Encoded protein: CASSLSATRFYEQYF.

V and J are TRBV7-2 and TRBJ2-5; 9 nucleotides agree with TRBD2. The germline gives CDR1 SGHTA, CDR2 FQGNSA. V lost 4 bases to trimming and J lost 5 bases; unmatched junction nucleotides: 20. The CDR3 spans 19 residues. CDR3 nucleotides: TGTGCCAGCAGCTCCCCGCCGAGGACAGACTGGACTAGCGACGAGACCCAGTACTTC. Its protein is CASSSPPRTDWTSDETQYF.

The chain is built from TRBV2 and TRBJ2-7; 7 bases align to TRBD1. The CDR3 has 13 amino acids. The V segment lost 4 bases and the J segment 4 bases; nucleotides outside the gene matches: 4. The germline gives CDR1 SNHLY, CDR2 FYNNEI. The CDR3 spells CASSAQGLYEQYF. In nucleotides, the CDR3 is TGTGCCAGCAGTGCACAGGGGTTATACGAGCAGTACTTC.

V gene TRBV7-9 combines with J gene TRBJ2-1; 10 nucleotides match TRBD1. V was pared by 0 bases and J by 8 bases, with 7 bases of the junction left unmatched. This CDR3 has 16 residues. Germline assignment: CDR1 SEHNR and CDR2 FQNEAQ (reference sequence). The CDR3 protein is CASSLARGTGVHEQFF. The CDR3 nucleotides are TGTGCCAGCAGCTTAGCGCGCGGGACAGGGGTCCATGAGCAGTTCTTC.

The chain carries TRBV11-3 and TRBJ2-5; D may be TRBD1 (6 bases). Deletions cut 5 bases from V and 2 bases from J, with 12 bases between. Germline CDR1 and CDR2: SGHNT and YENEEA. The CDR3 loop spans 14 amino acids. The CDR3 DNA is TGTGCCAGCAGCCCTTCAAGGGGGCAAGAGACCCAGTACTTC. This codes for CASSPSRGQETQYF.

This clone appeared a single time. J is TRBJ2-7 and V is TRBV19; 8 bases match TRBD2. Trimming removed 3 bases from V and 0 bases from J; junction bases left unmatched: 7. Germline assignment: CDR1 LNHDA and CDR2 SQIVND (reference sequence). This CDR3 region has 16 residues. The CDR3 reads CASSILSGSPSYEQYF. DNA of the CDR3: TGTGCCAGTAGTATCTTAAGCGGGAGCCCCTCCTACGAGCAGTACTTC.

This clone was counted between two and nine times. This chain uses TRBV9 with TRBJ1-3, with TRBD1 as a possible D gene (6 bases). Germline CDR1 is SGDLS and CDR2 is YYNGEE. The CDR3 has 14 amino acids. Trimming removed 0 bases from V and 2 bases from J, with 6 bases in between. The CDR3 nucleotides read TGTGCCAGCAGCGTAGGACAGGCTGGAAACACCATATATTTT. It codes for CASSVGQAGNTIYF.

The chain has TRBV2 and TRBJ2-1; TRBD2 matches at 7 bases. The length of the CDR3 is 15 residues. Germline V lookup: CDR1 SNHLY, CDR2 FYNNEI. The ends lost 7 bases at V and 3 bases at J; junction bases unmatched: 9. CDR3 bases: TGTGCCAGCAAGTCTGGAGCGGGAAGCTACAATGAGCAGTTCTTC. Protein sequence: CASKSGAGSYNEQFF.

The chain is built from TRBV7-2 and TRBJ1-5; D gene uncertain. CDR1 is SGHTA, CDR2 FQGNSA, per germline. Trimming stripped 0 bases from V and 4 bases from J, with 7 bases between. This CDR3 comprises 14 residues. The CDR3 region is CASSLASLNQPQHF. The DNA of the CDR3 is TGTGCCAGCAGCTTAGCCAGTTTGAATCAGCCCCAGCATTTT. The whole variable domain, filled in from reference TRBV7-2 and TRBJ1-5, reads GAGVSQSPSNKVTEKGKDVELRCDPISGHTALYWYRQSLGQGLEFLIYFQGNSAPDKSGLPSDRFSAERTGGSVSTLTIQRTQQEDSAVYLCASSLASLNQPQHFGDGTRLSIL.